These 28 T cell receptor beta chains share one sample of origin, sequenced in a study of spatial heterogeneity in lung cancer. The time point: blood at routine non-recurrence follow-up after resection. Without sorting, whole RNA was sequenced from tumor, nontumor lung or frozen PBMC. TCRdb re-called the 5' RACE reads with MiXCR, one entry per CDR3 protein. The sample contains approximately 56,000 distinct CDR3 sequences, roughly 7% of which appear only once. The material was PBMCs, obtained at follow-up. The receptors originated from a female donor with early-stage non-small cell lung cancer.

CDR3 in DNA: TGCAGTGCTGAGCAGGTTGCCTATGGCTACACCTTC. It specifies CSAEQVAYGYTF. The chain is built from TRBV20-1 and TRBJ1-2, with no clear D. The CDR3 has 12 residues. Germline CDR1 reads DFQATT; CDR2 reads SNEGSKA (reference sequence). The V gene lost 5 bases and the J gene lost 4 bases, with 11 bases spanning the gap.

The chain has TRBV20-1 and TRBJ2-1; 7 bases match TRBD2. This CDR3 is built from 14 residues. The ends lost 4 bases at V and 4 bases at J; junction bases unmatched: 7. Germline V gives CDR1 DFQATT, CDR2 SNEGSKA (reference sequence). CDR3 in amino acids: CSANRDYPYNEQFF. The CDR3 DNA reads as TGCAGTGCTAACCGGGACTACCCTTACAATGAGCAGTTCTTC.

This clonotype was seen many times. The J gene is TRBJ2-6, the V gene TRBV6-2 or TRBV6-3; no clear D. The CDR3 runs to 13 residues. V shed 2 bases and J shed 6 bases, with 5 bases lying between them. Looked up from germline, CDR1 is MNHEY and CDR2 is SVGEGT. CDR3: CASSYLVANVLTF. In DNA, the CDR3 is TGTGCCAGCAGTTACCTTGTGGCCAACGTCCTGACTTTC.

This clonotype was counted only a few times. V usage is TRBV7-2 and J usage is TRBJ2-3; 8 bases fit TRBD2. J gave up 2 bases and V 5 bases, and 6 bases lay outside the gene matches. The CDR3 extends over 15 amino acids. The germline V gene encodes CDR1 SGHTA and CDR2 FQGNSA. The CDR3 loop is CASSTAGGYTDTQYF. The CDR3 nucleotides are TGTGCCAGCAGCACCGCGGGGGGTTACACAGATACGCAGTATTTT.

On this clonotype: A read error may be the cause here, since a much bigger clone is one base away. The chain links TRBV4-3 to TRBJ2-3; no definite D call. The V gene's germline CDR1 is LGHNA and CDR2 YSLEER. The CDR3 runs 14 residues. The CDR3 region has the DNA TGCACCAGCAGCCAAGATTTTGTACCAGATACGCAGTATTTT. It is translated as CTSSQDFVPDTQYF.

This clonotype was picked up many times. The rearrangement joins TRBV15 to TRBJ1-3; D perhaps matches TRBD1 (5 bases). The length of the CDR3 is 15 residues. Between the trimmed V and J ends, which lost 3 bases and 3 bases, there was a span of 12 bases. CDR1 is LNHNV, CDR2 YYDKDF, per germline (reference sequence). CDR3 sequence reads: CATSRTGALGNTIYF. CDR3 bases: TGTGCCACCAGCAGGACCGGGGCACTTGGAAACACCATATATTTT. Complete variable domain (other parts from reference TRBV15 and TRBJ1-3): DAMVIQNPRYQVTQFGKPVTLSCSQTLNHNVMYWYQQKSSQAPKLLFHYYDKDFNNEADTPDNFQSRRPNTSFCFLDIRSPGLGDTAMYLCATSRTGALGNTIYFGEGSWLTVV.

The chain couples TRBV28 to TRBJ2-5; 10 bases fit TRBD2. V was pared by 1 base and J by 4 bases, with 6 bases of the junction left unmatched. Germline loops: CDR1 MDHEN, CDR2 SYDVKM. The CDR3 covers 16 residues. The CDR3 nucleotides read TGTGCCAGCAGTTTATACAAGCGGGGGGGCCGAGAGACCCAGTACTTC. Protein sequence: CASSLYKRGGRETQYF.

This clonotype was recorded many times. The chain couples TRBV20-1 to TRBJ1-1, with TRBD1 identical over 7 bases. Germline V gene data show CDR1 as DFQATT and CDR2 as SNEGSKA (reference sequence). This CDR3 has 15 residues. V trimming: 5 bases; J trimming: 4 bases; junction bases outside the gene matches: 13. CDR3 in amino acids: CSALEGAGGGTEAFF. In nucleotides, the CDR3 is TGCAGTGCTCTAGAGGGGGCAGGAGGGGGCACTGAAGCTTTCTTT.

This clonotype has ten or more counts. This sequence joins TRBV7-9 and TRBJ2-7; possibly TRBD2 for D (5 bases). The CDR3 sequence is 14 residues long. Trimming cost V 0 bases and J 1 base, with 7 bases left between them. Germline V gene lookup returns CDR1 SEHNR and CDR2 FQNEAQ (reference sequence). The CDR3 DNA reads as TGTGCCAGCAGCTTAGCGGAGGTATCCTACGAGCAGTACTTC. Translation gives CASSLAEVSYEQYF.

This clonotype was seen repeatedly, ten times or more. The DNA for the CDR3 is TGCAGTGCTAAGGGGGCGCCCGGGAACACTGAAGCTTTCTTT. Amino acid sequence: CSAKGAPGNTEAFF. This rearrangement joins TRBV20-1 to TRBJ1-1, with 7 nucleotides matching TRBD1. The germline V gene has CDR1 DFQATT and CDR2 SNEGSKA (reference sequence). CDR3 length: 14 residues. J gave up 1 base and V 4 bases, and 6 bases lay outside the gene matches.

This clonotype was counted ten times or more. The CDR3 loop is CASSAIKNQPQHF. DNA for the CDR3: TGTGCCAGCAGTGCAATCAAGAATCAGCCCCAGCATTTT. This sequence joins TRBV6-1 and TRBJ1-5; no firm D call. V lost 4 bases and J 4 bases, leaving 8 bases between the germline ends. The CDR3 extends over 13 amino acids. Germline V lookup: CDR1 MNHNS, CDR2 SASEGT.

CDR3 nucleotide sequence: TGTGCCAGCGGAACAGGGGGCAATCAGCCCCAGCATTTT. Amino acid sequence: CASGTGGNQPQHF. The genes are TRBV6-4 and TRBJ1-5; 7 positions agree with TRBD1. The CDR3 covers 13 residues. J gave up 2 bases and V 8 bases, and 3 bases lay outside the gene matches. Per the germline V gene, CDR1 is MRHNA and CDR2 is SNTAGT.

This clonotype has a count of ten or more. This chain connects TRBV5-1 to TRBJ2-1; 8 nucleotides agree with TRBD1. This CDR3 is 16 amino acids long. After removal of 4 bases from V and 6 bases from J, the junction contained 12 bases not matched to a gene. Germline CDR1 reads SGHRS; CDR2 reads YFSETQ. CDR3: CASSRIQGVVSNEQFF. As DNA, the CDR3 is TGCGCCAGCAGCCGCATACAGGGGGTGGTGTCCAATGAGCAGTTCTTC.

This clonotype occurred a few times. The genes are TRBV12-3 or TRBV12-4 and TRBJ2-4; no clear D. Trimming pared 2 bases from V and 6 bases from J, leaving 5 bases between. The CDR3 is 12 residues long. The DNA for the CDR3 is TGTGCCAGCAGTTTATCAGGAAACATTCAGTACTTC. It translates to CASSLSGNIQYF.

This clonotype was seen only a few times. J is TRBJ2-5 and V is TRBV4-3; tentatively, D is TRBD2 (5 bases). The V end was cut by 1 base, the J end by 6 bases, with 9 bases between. The CDR3 is 13 amino acids. Germline V lookup: CDR1 LGHNA, CDR2 YSLEER. The CDR3 protein is CASSQGGRQTQYF. The DNA for the CDR3 is TGCGCCAGCAGCCAAGGAGGGCGACAGACCCAGTACTTC.

The sample holds a few counts of this clonotype. V gene TRBV6-5 combines with J gene TRBJ2-7; tentatively, D is TRBD2 (6 bases). The length of the CDR3 is 14 residues. V gave up 0 bases and J gave up 9 bases, with 15 bases separating them. Germline V gene lookup returns CDR1 MNHEY and CDR2 SVGAGI. The CDR3 DNA sequence: TGTGCCAGCAGTTACTCGATGTTCGGGACTTCGCAGTACTTC. It specifies CASSYSMFGTSQYF.

The chain carries TRBV20-1 and TRBJ1-1; TRBD1 aligns across 10 bases. Germline CDR1 DFQATT, CDR2 SNEGSKA (reference sequence). There are 15 residues in the CDR3. V trimming: 0 bases; J trimming: 6 bases; junction bases outside the gene matches: 7. The CDR3 DNA sequence: TGCAGTGCTAGAGACGGGACAGGGGAATTCTCTGAAGCTTTCTTT. Translation: CSARDGTGEFSEAFF.

This clonotype has a count of ten or more. The J gene is TRBJ1-5, the V gene TRBV20-1, with D possibly being TRBD1 (6 bases). CDR3 size: 13 residues. V gave up 4 bases and J gave up 3 bases, with 10 bases separating them. Germline CDR1 reads DFQATT; CDR2 reads SNEGSKA (reference sequence). CDR3 nucleotide sequence: TGCAGTGCTACCGGGACATCCAATCAGCCCCAGCATTTT. Translation: CSATGTSNQPQHF.

This clonotype was found a few times. In DNA, the CDR3 is TGTGCCAGCAGCTTAGCGCTCGGCCCAAACACTGAAGCTTTCTTT. This encodes CASSLALGPNTEAFF. The chain has TRBV7-2 and TRBJ1-1; D unclear. The CDR3 covers 15 residues. Between the trimmed V and J ends, which lost 0 bases and 2 bases, there was a span of 10 bases. The germline V gene encodes CDR1 SGHTA and CDR2 FQGNSA.

This clonotype was recorded many times. CDR3 DNA sequence: TGTGCCAGCAGCTCCCACGTCGGCTTCACAGATACGCAGTATTTT. Its protein is CASSSHVGFTDTQYF. The chain uses TRBV7-9 and TRBJ2-3; no firm D call. The CDR3 consists of 15 residues. V lost 4 bases and J 2 bases, leaving 13 bases between the germline ends. Germline V CDR1 and CDR2: SEHNR, FQNEAQ (reference sequence).

This clonotype was recorded at least ten times. DNA for the CDR3: TGTGCCAGCAGTTTACAAGATACGCAGTATTTT. It yields the protein CASSLQDTQYF. This rearrangement joins TRBV12-3 or TRBV12-4 to TRBJ2-3; D uncertain. Deletions cut 2 bases from V and 5 bases from J, with 2 bases between. This CDR3 spans 11 amino acids.

In this sample, this clonotype turned up many times. The chain has TRBV27 and TRBJ2-6; possible D gene TRBD1, 6 bases. The CDR3 loop spans 16 amino acids. V shed 2 bases and J shed 0 bases, with 8 bases lying between them. Germline-derived CDR1 and CDR2 are MNHEY and SMNVEV (reference sequence). Here the CDR3 DNA reads TGTGCCAGCAGTTTACCGACAGGCTCTGGGGCCAACGTCCTGACTTTC. The encoded protein is CASSLPTGSGANVLTF. The full variable domain, its missing parts supplied by reference TRBV27 and TRBJ2-6, is EAQVTQNPRYLITVTGKKLTVTCSQNMNHEYMSWYRQDPGLGLRQIYYSMNVEVTDKGDVPEGYKVSRKEKRNFPLILESPSPNQTSLYFCASSLPTGSGANVLTFGAGSRLTVL.

The genes are TRBV9 and TRBJ2-7; TRBD1 matches at 11 bases. Per germline, CDR1 SGDLS and CDR2 YYNGEE. The CDR3 has 14 residues. V was clipped by 3 bases and J by 7 bases; unmatched bases: 6. CDR3 region: CASSAGQGATEQYF. The DNA of the CDR3 is TGTGCCAGCAGCGCCGGACAGGGGGCGACTGAGCAGTACTTC.

This clonotype was picked up many times. The rearrangement joins TRBV7-2 to TRBJ1-2, with a possible D match to TRBD1 (5 bases). The CDR3 consists of 16 residues. V lost 5 bases and J 0 bases, leaving 16 bases between the germline ends. Germline lookup yields CDR1 SGHTA and CDR2 FQGNSA. CDR3 coding DNA: TGTGCCAGCAGCCGAATGACAGCCCCATCTAACTATGGCTACACCTTC. Amino acids: CASSRMTAPSNYGYTF.

This clonotype was picked up a small number of times. CDR3 nucleotides: TGTGCCAGCAGCCAAGCGAGCGGGGGAAGGGGCAGCACAGATACGCAGTATTTT. Protein product: CASSQASGGRGSTDTQYF. The chain joins TRBV3-1 to TRBJ2-3, with 8 bases identical to TRBD2. Germline V gene lookup returns CDR1 LGHDT and CDR2 YNNKEL (reference sequence). The CDR3 consists of 18 residues. The ends lost 1 base at V and 0 bases at J; junction bases unmatched: 9.

In this sample, this clonotype turned up many times. The V and J genes are TRBV11-2 and TRBJ2-5; 9 nucleotides agree with TRBD2. There are 14 residues in the CDR3. CDR1 and CDR2 (germline): SGHAT, FQNNGV. Trimming took 5 bases from V and 2 from J; bases not matched to a gene: 3. CDR3 DNA sequence: TGTGCCAGCAGCAGGCGGGGGGGTCAAGAGACCCAGTACTTC. Its protein is CASSRRGGQETQYF.

The CDR3 here is CASSSQWGFRDEQFF. As DNA, the CDR3 is TGTGCCAGCAGCTCTCAATGGGGGTTTAGGGATGAGCAGTTCTTC. The V gene is TRBV7-2, the J gene TRBJ2-1, with D tentatively TRBD1 or TRBD2 (5 bases each). Germline V lookup: CDR1 SGHTA, CDR2 FQGNSA. The CDR3 runs 15 residues. The V end was cut by 4 bases, the J end by 8 bases, with 18 bases between.

This clonotype was found many times. The chain recombines TRBV7-8 with TRBJ2-7; TRBD2 matches at 9 bases. The length of the CDR3 is 14 residues. The V gene's germline CDR1 is SGHVS and CDR2 FQNEAQ. After removal of 8 bases from V and 3 bases from J, the junction contained 8 bases not matched to a gene. CDR3 DNA: TGTGCCAGCGGGGCCAGCGGGGGGCACTACGAGCAGTACTTC. This translates into CASGASGGHYEQYF.